This T cell receptor beta chain comes out of a study of blood T cells in healthy people across ages. The overall study: Capturing about one barcoded beta molecule per two T cells was achieved by template switching.

This clonotype has a count of ten or more. What it binds is unknown. With a J-beta primer mix and a sample-barcoded 5' primer, a second PCR ran 7 to 11 cycles. TCRdb recomputed calls from the 5' RACE reads with MiXCR, one row per CDR3 protein. The sample shows roughly 2 million distinct CDR3 sequences, around half of them seen only once. The study's findings and limits: In these data, TCR beta diversity tracked strongly with naive T cell percentage.

This CDR3 region has 15 residues. V lost 6 bases to trimming and J lost 6 bases; unmatched junction nucleotides: 8. The germline CDR1 and CDR2 sequences are DFQATT and SNEGSKA (reference sequence). The sequence was obtained from a woman in her 40s in good health. The rearrangement uses TRBV20-1 and TRBJ2-1; TRBD2 matches at 13 bases. The sample was blood. The CDR3 sequence: CSADGLAGALNEQFF. In DNA, the CDR3 is TGCAGTGCGGACGGACTAGCGGGGGCCCTCAATGAGCAGTTCTTC.